One and the same sample provided the 12 T cell receptor beta chains below, sequenced in a study of memory CD4+ T cells and cytomegalovirus serostatus (dated 2019 in TCRdb). Single viable CD3+CD4+CD8-CD45RO+ cells were sorted as memory CD4+ T cells on a FACSAria II. The library was built by means of the immunoSEQ multiplex PCR assay. This immuneACCESS table, as held by TCRdb, lists in-frame sequences with V and J called but not all clones. Of the missing ones, under half trace to an unresolved V gene in checked studies; the others have no known cause. Counted in this sample were approximately 50,000 clones; over 65% of them appeared once. Around 2.7% of the sample goes to the ten largest clones. The sequencing input was memory CD4+ T cells from blood. Source of these receptors: an adult in good health and CMV-seropositive.

The V gene is TRBV27, the J gene TRBJ1-4; D gene uncertain. Trimming pared 3 bases from V and 0 bases from J, leaving 5 bases between. This CDR3 has 14 amino acids. Per germline, CDR1 MNHEY and CDR2 SMNVEV (reference sequence). In nucleotides, the CDR3 is TGTGCCAGCAGTTTTACGGCAACTAATGAAAAACTGTTTTTT. It specifies CASSFTATNEKLFF.

V usage is TRBV28 and J usage is TRBJ2-7, with D perhaps assigned TRBD1 or TRBD2 (5 bases each). Germline values: CDR1 MDHEN, CDR2 SYDVKM. V was shortened by 11 bases and J by 3 bases, with 11 bases between the two germline ends. This CDR3 has 11 amino acids. CDR3 residues: CACGDLYEQYF. CDR3 in DNA: TGTGCCTGTGGGGACCTCTACGAGCAGTACTTC.

The rearrangement uses TRBV2 and TRBJ2-1, with TRBD1 as a possible D gene (6 bases). The CDR3 sequence is 15 residues long. Trimming removed 7 bases from V and 1 base from J, with 14 bases in between. Germline V CDR1 and CDR2: SNHLY, FYNNEI. CDR3 nucleotides: TGTGCCAGCATTTCAGGGGTGCGGTCCTACAATGAGCAGTTCTTC. As protein: CASISGVRSYNEQFF. Drawing the rest from reference TRBV2 and TRBJ2-1, the complete variable domain is EPEVTQTPSHQVTQMGQEVILRCVPISNHLYFYWYRQILGQKVEFLVSFYNNEISEKSEIFDDQFSVERPDGSNFTLKIRSTKLEDSAMYFCASISGVRSYNEQFFGPGTRLTVL.

The CDR3 DNA follows: TGTGCCAGCGGGGGGTCCTACAATGAGCAGTTCTTC. Its translation is CASGGSYNEQFF. V gene TRBV28 combines with J gene TRBJ2-1, with TRBD2 as a possible D gene (6 bases). The germline gives CDR1 MDHEN, CDR2 SYDVKM. The V gene lost 8 bases and the J gene lost 1 base, with 6 bases spanning the gap. The length of the CDR3 is 12 residues.

V is TRBV6-6 and J is TRBJ1-1; TRBD1 aligns across 7 bases. V dropped 5 bases and J dropped 5; count of bases not matched to a gene: 11. The CDR3 loop spans 15 amino acids. Looked up from germline, CDR1 is MNHNY and CDR2 is SVGAGI (reference sequence). CDR3: CASSTDTQGLTEAFF. The CDR3 DNA reads as TGTGCCAGCAGTACGGATACACAGGGGTTGACTGAAGCTTTCTTT.

The rearrangement uses TRBV5-4 and TRBJ1-1; 9 bases are a match to TRBD1. Germline V gene lookup returns CDR1 SGHNT and CDR2 YYREEE (reference sequence). The CDR3 has 14 residues. Trimming at V came to 2 bases and at J to 10 bases, leaving 9 bases not matched to a gene. The CDR3 region has the DNA TGTGCCAGCAGCTTATTGGACAGGGGAGGGGTAGCTTTCTTT. Translating gives CASSLLDRGGVAFF.

V is TRBV5-6 and J is TRBJ2-2, with D uncertain. Trimming stripped 0 bases from V and 4 bases from J, with 7 bases between. CDR3 size: 14 residues. Germline CDR1 SGHDT, CDR2 YYEEEE. CDR3 bases: TGTGCCAGCAGCTTGGCCCTACCCACCGGGGAGCTGTTTTTT. Amino acid sequence: CASSLALPTGELFF.

This chain connects TRBV10-3 to TRBJ2-2; 8 nucleotides agree with TRBD2. V lost 1 base, J lost 2 bases, and 9 bases stayed unmatched. This CDR3 spans 18 amino acids. CDR1 is ENHRY, CDR2 SYGVKD, per germline. The CDR3 loop reads CAISEFGFVAGNTGELFF. The CDR3 DNA follows: TGTGCCATCAGTGAGTTTGGGTTTGTAGCGGGAAACACCGGGGAGCTGTTTTTT.

The gene calls are TRBV7-6 and TRBJ2-1; D gene uncertain. The V end was cut by 2 bases, the J end by 5 bases, with 1 base between. The CDR3 runs 11 residues. Per germline, CDR1 SGHVS and CDR2 FNYEAQ. CDR3 bases: TGTGCCAGCAGCTTACACAATGAGCAGTTCTTC. This sequence encodes CASSLHNEQFF. The full variable domain, in which reference TRBV7-6 and TRBJ2-1 provide the parts outside the CDR3, is GAGVSQSPRYKVTKRGQDVALRCDPISGHVSLYWYRQALGQGPEFLTYFNYEAQQDKSGLPNDRFSAERPEGSISTLTIQRTEQRDSAMYRCASSLHNEQFFGPGTRLTVL.

The J gene is TRBJ2-1, the V gene TRBV25-1; 11 bases map to TRBD2. V dropped 3 bases and J dropped 9; count of bases not matched to a gene: 7. This CDR3 has 15 residues. Per germline, CDR1 MGHDK and CDR2 SYGVNS. The CDR3 DNA reads TGTGCCAGCAGTGATTTTAGCGGGAGGGCCGCTGAGCAGTTCTTC. As protein: CASSDFSGRAAEQFF.

The chain combines TRBV10-2 with TRBJ1-5, with 7 bases that match TRBD1. After removal of 4 bases from V and 6 bases from J, the junction contained 0 bases not matched to a gene. The CDR3 loop spans 12 amino acids. CDR1 and CDR2 (germline): WSHSY, SAAADI. The CDR3: CASSGQGQPQHF. Written as DNA, the CDR3 is TGCGCCAGCAGTGGACAGGGTCAGCCCCAGCATTTT.

This clone has just one count. The chain combines TRBV21-1 with TRBJ2-3; the table names TRBD1, a call not compared with the DNA. TRBV21-1 is reported as a pseudogene. The CDR3 has 15 residues. CDR3 in amino acids: CASSKGKGGTDTQYF. The CDR3 coding sequence is TGTGCCAGCAGCAAAGGGAAGGGGGGCACAGATACGCAGTATTTT.